A single T cell receptor beta chain is shown here with its context. Authors' methods: Amplification with reference gene primers provided the estimates of nucleated cell counts. Produced via immunoSEQ multiplex PCR; TCRdb's table is partial and in-frame only. V and J calls and clone size are given by that table; D and trimming were obtained from the DNA. The sample carries about 150,000 clones, about 84% recorded once. This sample was taken from a study of blood T cell repertoires in COVID-19. Study context: Specimens from acute and convalescent COVID-19 originated in the United States, Italy and Spain. Sources were T cells, B-cell-depleted T cells, or PBMCs; the material itself was cDNA or gDNA.

The V and J ends lost 5 bases and 2 bases respectively, with 13 bases between them. Per the germline V gene, CDR1 is SGHTA and CDR2 is FQGNSA. CDR3 length equals 15 residues. The sequence was collected from a woman in her 50s with acute or convalescent COVID-19. J is TRBJ1-5 and V is TRBV7-2; the D gene is possibly TRBD1 (5 bases). Sequencing was performed on peripheral blood. CDR3 nucleotides: TGTGCCAGCAGCCGCCAGGGTTGGGGCAATCAGCCCCAGCATTTT. This encodes CASSRQGWGNQPQHF. The whole variable domain, remainder taken from reference TRBV7-2 and TRBJ1-5, is GAGVSQSPSNKVTEKGKDVELRCDPISGHTALYWYRQSLGQGLEFLIYFQGNSAPDKSGLPSDRFSAERTGGSVSTLTIQRTQQEDSAVYLCASSRQGWGNQPQHFGDGTRLSIL.